The clone carrying this TCR beta chain was counted a few times. cDNA reverse transcribed from extracted RNA served as the sequencing template. Libraries were prepared by immunoSEQ multiplex PCR; TCRdb keeps only in-frame clonotypes and omits some of them. The sample includes more than 90,000 clones, roughly three fifths of them seen just once. This entry belongs to a study of CD8+ T cells in alopecia areata. For the study at large: Among treated patients, oral tofacitinib was administered at 5 to 10 mg twice daily.

J lost 0 bases, V lost 5 bases, and 7 bases had no gene match. The CDR3 is 18 amino acids. CDR1 is SGHTA, CDR2 FQGTGA, per germline. Described treatment: oral pan-JAK inhibitor, 5-10 mg twice daily. Lesional scalp punch biopsies and peripheral blood came from alopecia areata patients. A FACSAria was used to sort CD4+ and CD8+ T cells. These cells came from PBMCs. This receptor was obtained from a human donor with alopecia areata. The rearrangement joins TRBV7-3 to TRBJ2-1, with 13 bases identical to TRBD2. The source material was CD8+ T cells sorted from blood, sampled at approximately week 60, from a patient treated with tofacitinib. CDR3: CASSPGLAGLSSYNEQFF. CDR3 sequence (DNA): TGTGCCAGCAGCCCGGGACTAGCGGGGCTAAGCTCCTACAATGAGCAGTTCTTC.